A single sample gave rise to the 6 T cell receptor beta chains below, sequenced in a study of Ad26.COV2.S vaccination and SARS-CoV-2 variants. Treatment noted: some 20 received Ad26.COV2.S at low or high dose, single or two shots; five or six received placebo; per-sample allocation not given. At day 63 after the first vaccine or placebo injection, samples were drawn. This table comes from immunoSEQ multiplex PCR, and its TCRdb copy is limited to in-frame clones, with some not included. The top ten clones hold less than 2% of a sample with more than 400,000 clones, roughly 90% of them seen once. Here the sequenced sample was peripheral blood, taken in a trial of Ad26.COV2.S vaccine versus placebo. The receptors originated from a person between 18 and 65 years old who received the Ad26.COV2.S COVID-19 vaccine or a placebo.

The chain combines TRBV6-2 or TRBV6-3 with TRBJ2-5; the D call may be TRBD1 or TRBD2 (5 bases each). Trimming removed 4 bases from V and 6 bases from J, with 18 bases in between. This CDR3 contains 15 residues. Per the germline V gene, CDR1 is MNHEY and CDR2 is SVGEGT. The chain's CDR3 is CASSSRGTPWKTQYF. The CDR3 region has the DNA TGTGCCAGCAGTTCCCGAGGGACCCCCTGGAAGACCCAGTACTTC.

The J gene is TRBJ1-2, the V gene TRBV9; 9 bases match TRBD1. The CDR3 has 15 amino acids. Germline CDR1 and CDR2: SGDLS and YYNGEE. V lost 3 bases to trimming and J lost 7 bases; unmatched junction nucleotides: 10. The CDR3 protein is CASSAQIQGAGGYTF. The CDR3 DNA follows: TGTGCCAGCAGCGCCCAAATACAGGGGGCAGGTGGCTACACCTTC.

The rearrangement uses TRBV4-3 and TRBJ1-2, with D possibly being TRBD1 (5 bases). With 1 base removed from V and 4 bases from J, the gap between germline ends came to 13 bases. CDR3 size: 15 residues. CDR1 is LGHNA and CDR2 is YSLEER in the germline V gene. CDR3 in DNA: TGCGCCAGCAGCCAAGTAACAGGTGGGGCCTATGGCTACACCTTC. Translated: CASSQVTGGAYGYTF.

The rearrangement uses TRBV3-1 (or the pseudogene TRBV3-2) and TRBJ2-1; 8 bases line up with TRBD1. The CDR3 spans 14 residues. With 3 bases clipped from V and 7 bases from J, the junction kept 5 bases outside the gene matches. The germline V gene encodes CDR1 LGHDT and CDR2 YNNKEL (reference sequence). Written as DNA, the CDR3 is TGTGCCAGCAGCCATTGGGACAGGCATAATGAGCAGTTCTTC. It translates to CASSHWDRHNEQFF.

This chain links TRBV19 with TRBJ1-2, with TRBD1 as a possible D gene (6 bases). Trimming took 5 bases from V and 3 from J, leaving 16 bases between them. Looked up from germline, CDR1 is LNHDA and CDR2 is SQIVND (reference sequence). This CDR3 spans 15 amino acids. CDR3 coding DNA: TGTGCCAGTAGTCTTACAGGGACTTCTTACTATGGCTACACCTTC. Protein product: CASSLTGTSYYGYTF.

The gene calls are TRBV24-1 and TRBJ2-5, with D possibly being TRBD1 or TRBD2 (5 bases each). Trimming took off 4 bases at V and 5 bases at J, with 16 bases between the two ends. CDR1 KGHDR and CDR2 SFDVKD come from the germline V gene. The CDR3 loop spans 15 amino acids. The CDR3 region is CATSDPGTLQETQYF. The CDR3 DNA reads as TGTGCCACCAGTGACCCCGGGACGCTGCAGGAGACCCAGTACTTC.